Listed below are T cell receptor beta chains from one sample, sequenced in a study of immune cell composition in non-small cell lung cancer. The table came from immunoSEQ multiplex PCR; TCRdb's copy has only in-frame clones and leaves some out. This table holds fewer than 6,000 clones, over 75% found once. The sequencing sample was made of lung tumor tissue. The source of these receptors is a human donor with non-small cell lung cancer. Both conserved end residues are part of each CDR3. D genes are given only for firm matches. Clone size appears in some rows only: once, few, many, or a class for an expanded clone.

D gene: TRBD2
clone size: few
V gene: TRBV4-1
J gene: TRBJ2-5
CDR3 length: 16
CDR3 DNA: TGCGCCAGCAGCCGGCAGAGCGGGGGCCGACAAGAGACCCAGTACTTC
CDR3 protein: CASSRQSGGRQETQYF

D gene: TRBD1
clone size: .
V gene: TRBV5-5
J gene: TRBJ1-2
CDR3 length: 14
CDR3 DNA: TGTGCCAGCAGCTGGACAGGGGGCGACTATGGCTACACCTTC
CDR3 protein: CASSWTGGDYGYTF

D gene: TRBD1
clone size: .
V gene: TRBV2
J gene: TRBJ1-2
CDR3 length: 12
CDR3 DNA: TGTGCCAGCAGTGAGACAGGGGATGGCTACACCTTC
CDR3 protein: CASSETGDGYTF

D gene: .
clone size: .
V gene: TRBV10-1
J gene: TRBJ2-3
CDR3 length: 15
CDR3 DNA: TGCGCCAGCAGTGATGGGGCAGTGATCACAGATACGCAGTATTTT
CDR3 protein: CASSDGAVITDTQYF

D gene: TRBD1
clone size: .
V gene: TRBV19
J gene: TRBJ1-2
CDR3 length: 15
CDR3 DNA: TGTGCCAGTACCCTCAGGACAGGGCATATATATGGCTACACCTTC
CDR3 protein: CASTLRTGHIYGYTF

D gene: .
clone size: .
V gene: TRBV6-1
J gene: TRBJ2-3
CDR3 length: 13
CDR3 DNA: TGTGCCAGCAGTGTCGCAGGCACAGATACGCAGTATTTT
CDR3 protein: CASSVAGTDTQYF

D gene: TRBD1
clone size: .
V gene: TRBV4-1
J gene: TRBJ2-7
CDR3 length: 14
CDR3 DNA: TGCGCCAGCAGCCAACAGGGGGCTGCCTACGAGCAGTACTTC
CDR3 protein: CASSQQGAAYEQYF

D gene: .
clone size: .
V gene: TRBV5-1
J gene: TRBJ1-5
CDR3 length: 15
CDR3 DNA: TGCGCCAGCAGGGTATTACGGGGGAATAATCAGCCCCAGCATTTT
CDR3 protein: CASRVLRGNNQPQHF

D gene: .
clone size: .
V gene: TRBV18
J gene: TRBJ2-5
CDR3 length: 12
CDR3 DNA: TGTGCCAGCTCACCAGTCGGAGAGACCCAGTACTTC
CDR3 protein: CASSPVGETQYF

D gene: .
clone size: .
V gene: TRBV5-1
J gene: TRBJ1-3
CDR3 length: 13
CDR3 DNA: TGCGCCAGCAGCTTGGGACAGCGAAACACCATATATTTT
CDR3 protein: CASSLGQRNTIYF

D gene: .
clone size: few
V gene: TRBV5-6
J gene: TRBJ2-7
CDR3 length: 13
CDR3 DNA: TGTGCCAGCAGTCGTACAGCCTCCTACGAGCAGTACTTC
CDR3 protein: CASSRTASYEQYF

D gene: .
clone size: large
V gene: TRBV19
J gene: TRBJ2-7
CDR3 length: 12
CDR3 DNA: TGTGCCAGTAGCCCCCGAGGGCTCGAGCAGTACTTC
CDR3 protein: CASSPRGLEQYF

D gene: TRBD2
clone size: .
V gene: TRBV5-1
J gene: TRBJ2-3
CDR3 length: 15
CDR3 DNA: TGCGCCAGCAGCTTGGGCACTAGCGGGGCAGATACGCAGTATTTT
CDR3 protein: CASSLGTSGADTQYF

D gene: .
clone size: .
V gene: TRBV6-5
J gene: TRBJ1-1
CDR3 length: 14
CDR3 DNA: TGTGCCAGCAGTTACTCGTCAGAATACACTGAAGCTTTCTTT
CDR3 protein: CASSYSSEYTEAFF

D gene: TRBD2
clone size: .
V gene: TRBV7-2
J gene: TRBJ2-5
CDR3 length: 14
CDR3 DNA: TGTGCCAGCAGCTTAGTAGCGGGTGGGGAGACCCAGTACTTC
CDR3 protein: CASSLVAGGETQYF

D gene: TRBD1
clone size: .
V gene: TRBV19
J gene: TRBJ2-3
CDR3 length: 15
CDR3 DNA: TGTGCCAGTAGTATGCCGACAGGGGCCACAGATACGCAGTATTTT
CDR3 protein: CASSMPTGATDTQYF

D gene: .
clone size: .
V gene: TRBV7-8
J gene: TRBJ2-3
CDR3 length: 15
CDR3 DNA: TGTGCCAGCAGCCAGCCGGGGTGGAGTACAGATACGCAGTATTTT
CDR3 protein: CASSQPGWSTDTQYF

D gene: TRBD1
clone size: .
V gene: TRBV27
J gene: TRBJ1-5
CDR3 length: 17
CDR3 DNA: TGTGCCAGCAGTTTAGCCCCCGACAGGGATAGCAATCAGCCCCAGCATTTT
CDR3 protein: CASSLAPDRDSNQPQHF

D gene: TRBD2
clone size: .
V gene: TRBV7-2
J gene: TRBJ2-5
CDR3 length: 16
CDR3 DNA: TGTGCCAGCAGCCTCTCGACTAGCGGGGGTGGTGGGACCCAGTACTTC
CDR3 protein: CASSLSTSGGGGTQYF

D gene: TRBD1
clone size: few
V gene: TRBV5-1
J gene: TRBJ1-2
CDR3 length: 15
CDR3 DNA: TGCGCCAGCAGCTTGGAGGGGGCGAGTGGCTATGGCTACACCTTC
CDR3 protein: CASSLEGASGYGYTF

D gene: .
clone size: .
V gene: TRBV7-2
J gene: TRBJ2-5
CDR3 length: 12
CDR3 DNA: TGTGCCAGCAGCTTAGCGCGGGAGACCCAGTACTTC
CDR3 protein: CASSLARETQYF

D gene: TRBD2
clone size: .
V gene: TRBV2
J gene: TRBJ2-1
CDR3 length: 15
CDR3 DNA: TGTGCCAGCAGTGCCCTAGCGGGTTCTAACAATGAGCAGTTCTTC
CDR3 protein: CASSALAGSNNEQFF

D gene: .
clone size: .
V gene: TRBV6-5
J gene: TRBJ2-5
CDR3 length: 12
CDR3 DNA: TGTGCCAGCAGGGCAGTCCAAGAGACCCAGTACTTC
CDR3 protein: CASRAVQETQYF

D gene: TRBD1
clone size: .
V gene: TRBV4-1
J gene: TRBJ1-1
CDR3 length: 14
CDR3 DNA: TGCGCCAGCAGCCAAGATACAGGGGACACTGAAGCTTTCTTT
CDR3 protein: CASSQDTGDTEAFF

D gene: .
clone size: .
V gene: TRBV27
J gene: TRBJ1-1
CDR3 length: 15
CDR3 DNA: TGTGCCAGCAGTAACGATCTTGGGGGGAGGACTGAAGCTTTCTTT
CDR3 protein: CASSNDLGGRTEAFF

D gene: .
clone size: few
V gene: TRBV7-8
J gene: TRBJ1-6
CDR3 length: 14
CDR3 DNA: TGTGCCAGCAGCTTACGAAACACTAATTCACCCCTCCACTTT
CDR3 protein: CASSLRNTNSPLHF

D gene: TRBD1
clone size: .
V gene: TRBV19
J gene: TRBJ1-2
CDR3 length: 15
CDR3 DNA: TGTGCCAGTAGTCCCACGACAGGGGTTAACTATGGCTACACCTTC
CDR3 protein: CASSPTTGVNYGYTF

D gene: .
clone size: .
V gene: TRBV5-1
J gene: TRBJ1-2
CDR3 length: 14
CDR3 DNA: TGCGCCAGCAGCTTGGCCGACAGCAACTATGGCTACACCTTC
CDR3 protein: CASSLADSNYGYTF

D gene: .
clone size: .
V gene: TRBV29-1
J gene: TRBJ1-2
CDR3 length: 13
CDR3 DNA: TGCAGCGCCCGACCCAGTCCGGGGAATGGCTACACCTTC
CDR3 protein: CSARPSPGNGYTF

D gene: .
clone size: few
V gene: TRBV9
J gene: TRBJ1-5
CDR3 length: 15
CDR3 DNA: TGTGCCAGCAGCGTAGAGGGGGGGACCCATCAGCCCCAGCATTTT
CDR3 protein: CASSVEGGTHQPQHF

D gene: .
clone size: once
V gene: TRBV5-4
J gene: TRBJ1-2
CDR3 length: 15
CDR3 DNA: TGCGCCAGCAGCCTCACTCAGGGTACCTTTGGGGGCTACACCTTC
CDR3 protein: CASSLTQGTFGGYTF

D gene: .
clone size: .
V gene: TRBV28
J gene: TRBJ2-3
CDR3 length: 14
CDR3 DNA: TGTGCCAGCAGTTTACCCGCGAGCACAGATACGCAGTATTTT
CDR3 protein: CASSLPASTDTQYF

D gene: .
clone size: .
V gene: TRBV7-8
J gene: TRBJ1-2
CDR3 length: 16
CDR3 DNA: TGTGCCAGCAGCTTAGCGGCGGGGGGGGTTTACTATGGCTACACCTTC
CDR3 protein: CASSLAAGGVYYGYTF

D gene: .
clone size: .
V gene: TRBV27
J gene: TRBJ1-2
CDR3 length: 14
CDR3 DNA: TGTGCCAGCAGTTTATCGTCTACAGAACGGGGCTACACCTTC
CDR3 protein: CASSLSSTERGYTF

D gene: .
clone size: .
V gene: TRBV27
J gene: TRBJ2-2
CDR3 length: 13
CDR3 DNA: TGTGCCAGCAGCGAAACAGGGTCCGGGGAGCTGTTTTTT
CDR3 protein: CASSETGSGELFF

D gene: .
clone size: .
V gene: TRBV19
J gene: TRBJ1-1
CDR3 length: 13
CDR3 DNA: TGTGCCAGTAGTCCCTTCCCGAACACTGAAGCTTTCTTT
CDR3 protein: CASSPFPNTEAFF

D gene: TRBD2
clone size: .
V gene: TRBV7-2
J gene: TRBJ2-2
CDR3 length: 15
CDR3 DNA: TGTGCCAGCAGCTCGACTAGCGTGAACACCGGGGAGCTGTTTTTT
CDR3 protein: CASSSTSVNTGELFF

D gene: TRBD1
clone size: .
V gene: TRBV29-1
J gene: TRBJ2-7
CDR3 length: 15
CDR3 DNA: TGCAGCGTTATAACCGGGACAGGGACGACGGACGAGCAGTACTTC
CDR3 protein: CSVITGTGTTDEQYF

D gene: .
clone size: .
V gene: TRBV11-2
J gene: TRBJ2-3
CDR3 length: 17
CDR3 DNA: TGTGCCAGCAGCTTAGAACTGGGGAGGGGGAAGGCAGATACGCAGTATTTT
CDR3 protein: CASSLELGRGKADTQYF

D gene: TRBD2
clone size: .
V gene: TRBV4-3
J gene: TRBJ2-5
CDR3 length: 17
CDR3 DNA: TGCGCCAGCAGCTTGACATCCGGGACTAGCGGTCAAGAGACCCAGTACTTC
CDR3 protein: CASSLTSGTSGQETQYF

D gene: .
clone size: few
V gene: TRBV28
J gene: TRBJ1-1
CDR3 length: 14
CDR3 DNA: TGTGCCAGCAGTAACCGGGACACTTACACTGAAGCTTTCTTT
CDR3 protein: CASSNRDTYTEAFF

D gene: .
clone size: .
V gene: TRBV7-8
J gene: TRBJ1-4
CDR3 length: 14
CDR3 DNA: TGTGCCAGCAGCCCGAGGGAGCGGGTTTCGGAACTGTTTTTT
CDR3 protein: CASSPRERVSELFF

D gene: .
clone size: .
V gene: TRBV5-6
J gene: TRBJ1-1
CDR3 length: 12
CDR3 DNA: TGTGCCAGCAGCTTAGTTGAGACTGAAGCTTTCTTT
CDR3 protein: CASSLVETEAFF

D gene: TRBD1
clone size: .
V gene: TRBV10-3
J gene: TRBJ2-7
CDR3 length: 15
CDR3 DNA: TGTGCCATCAGTGAGTCGACAGGGTCTCGGGACGAGCAGTACTTC
CDR3 protein: CAISESTGSRDEQYF

D gene: .
clone size: .
V gene: TRBV10-3
J gene: TRBJ1-3
CDR3 length: 16
CDR3 DNA: TGTGCCATCAGTGAGTCGTTAACTTCCTCTGGAAACACCATATATTTT
CDR3 protein: CAISESLTSSGNTIYF

D gene: .
clone size: .
V gene: TRBV11-2
J gene: TRBJ2-4
CDR3 length: 13
CDR3 DNA: TGTGCCAGCAGCCCAGACATCAAAAACATTCAGTACTTC
CDR3 protein: CASSPDIKNIQYF

D gene: TRBD1
clone size: .
V gene: TRBV9
J gene: TRBJ1-1
CDR3 length: 14
CDR3 DNA: TGTGCCAGCAGCGCAGGGGGGCAAGAAACTGAAGCTTTCTTT
CDR3 protein: CASSAGGQETEAFF

D gene: .
clone size: .
V gene: TRBV2
J gene: TRBJ2-7
CDR3 length: 14
CDR3 DNA: TGTGCCAGCAGAATGGGACTGGGGGGATACGAGCAGTACTTC
CDR3 protein: CASRMGLGGYEQYF

D gene: .
clone size: .
V gene: TRBV5-6
J gene: TRBJ2-5
CDR3 length: 14
CDR3 DNA: TGTGCCAGCAGCCTGAGGCGAGTACTTCAGACCCAGTACTTC
CDR3 protein: CASSLRRVLQTQYF

D gene: .
clone size: .
V gene: TRBV7-9
J gene: TRBJ2-1
CDR3 length: 15
CDR3 DNA: TGTGCCAGCAGCATGGCTGCGACAGCCCGCAATGAGCAGTTCTTC
CDR3 protein: CASSMAATARNEQFF

D gene: .
clone size: .
V gene: TRBV5-1
J gene: TRBJ2-5
CDR3 length: 16
CDR3 DNA: TGCGCCAGCAGCTGGTCCGGGACTGGACGGGGAGAGACCCAGTACTTC
CDR3 protein: CASSWSGTGRGETQYF

D gene: TRBD1
clone size: .
V gene: TRBV7-2
J gene: TRBJ2-1
CDR3 length: 16
CDR3 DNA: TGTGCCAGCAGCCCGCCTAGGACAGGGGGTTTTGATGAGCAGTTCTTC
CDR3 protein: CASSPPRTGGFDEQFF

D gene: .
clone size: .
V gene: TRBV28
J gene: TRBJ1-5
CDR3 length: 12
CDR3 DNA: TGTGCCAGCAGTTTCCCGAATCAGCCCCAGCATTTT
CDR3 protein: CASSFPNQPQHF

D gene: TRBD1
clone size: .
V gene: TRBV7-9
J gene: TRBJ2-1
CDR3 length: 13
CDR3 DNA: TGTGCCAGCAGGGACAGGGCTTACAATGAGCAGTTCTTC
CDR3 protein: CASRDRAYNEQFF

D gene: .
clone size: .
V gene: TRBV5-1
J gene: TRBJ1-1
CDR3 length: 14
CDR3 DNA: TGCGCCAGCAGCTTGGGGGCTGATTACACTGAAGCTTTCTTT
CDR3 protein: CASSLGADYTEAFF

D gene: .
clone size: once
V gene: TRBV12-5
J gene: TRBJ1-5
CDR3 length: 13
CDR3 DNA: TGTGCTAGTGGTTTGGCGGTAGCCCAGCCCCAGCATTTT
CDR3 protein: CASGLAVAQPQHF

D gene: .
clone size: .
V gene: TRBV19
J gene: TRBJ2-3
CDR3 length: 16
CDR3 DNA: TGTGCCAGTAGTAGGGGCGGGACCTTTAGCACAGATACGCAGTATTTT
CDR3 protein: CASSRGGTFSTDTQYF

D gene: TRBD1
clone size: .
V gene: TRBV10-3
J gene: TRBJ2-3
CDR3 length: 13
CDR3 DNA: TGTGCCATCAGGGACAGGAGCACAGATACGCAGTATTTT
CDR3 protein: CAIRDRSTDTQYF

D gene: .
clone size: .
V gene: TRBV9
J gene: TRBJ1-2
CDR3 length: 13
CDR3 DNA: TGTGCCAGCAGCGGACTTGTAGGGGCGGGCTACACCTTC
CDR3 protein: CASSGLVGAGYTF

D gene: .
clone size: .
V gene: TRBV7-8
J gene: TRBJ2-1
CDR3 length: 14
CDR3 DNA: TGTGCCAGCAGCCGATCCACAGGGAACAATGAGCAGTTCTTC
CDR3 protein: CASSRSTGNNEQFF